Below, one T cell receptor (beta chain) is given with its context. Its matching antigen is unknown. Researchers attached unique molecular identifiers to individual cDNA molecules. Via MiXCR, TCRdb re-called the 5' RACE reads, giving one row per CDR3 protein. The sample includes about 71,000 distinct CDR3 sequences, 12% of them seen just once. The data are from a study of early T cells in non-severe SARS-CoV-2 infection. The overall study: Unpaired chains resulted from sequencing bulk RNA of unsorted whole blood.

Trimming removed 2 bases at V and 9 bases at J, with 23 bases between. The CDR3 has 17 amino acids. Germline CDR1 and CDR2: SGHVS and FNYEAQ. Study-wide points: VDJdb-based matching was biased toward anti-spike CD8 responses and missed private and CD4 specificities.

The sequence was collected from an adult who was a healthcare worker with PCR-confirmed SARS-CoV-2 infection or an uninfected control (not recorded which). The chain employs TRBV7-6 and TRBJ2-1, with D possibly matching TRBD2 (7 bases). Sequences were derived from whole blood, sampled at baseline. The CDR3 region has the DNA TGTGCCAGCAGCTTACCCCCGGGGGGCAGGGGTACGGGTGAGCAGTTCTTC. This sequence encodes CASSLPPGGRGTGEQFF.